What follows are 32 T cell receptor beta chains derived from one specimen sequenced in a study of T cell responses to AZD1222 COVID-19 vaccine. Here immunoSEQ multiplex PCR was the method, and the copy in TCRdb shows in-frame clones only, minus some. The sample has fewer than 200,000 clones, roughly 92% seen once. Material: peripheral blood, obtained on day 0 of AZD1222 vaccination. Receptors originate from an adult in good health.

CDR3 sequence reads: CASSESAGGTEAFF. The CDR3 DNA sequence: TGCGCCAGCAGTGAGTCGGCAGGTGGGACTGAAGCTTTCTTT. V gene TRBV10-2 combines with J gene TRBJ1-1; no reliable D call. The germline V and J ends were trimmed by 0 bases and 5 bases, with 10 bases remaining between them. This CDR3 region has 14 residues. Germline CDR1 reads WSHSY; CDR2 reads SAAADI.

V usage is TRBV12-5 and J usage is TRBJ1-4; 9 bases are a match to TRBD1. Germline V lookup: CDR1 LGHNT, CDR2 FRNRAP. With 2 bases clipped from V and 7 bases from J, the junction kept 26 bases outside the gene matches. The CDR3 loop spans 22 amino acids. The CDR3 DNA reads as TGTGCTAGTGGTTTGCCCGGGAGGGGAAGAATCCCGGGACAGGGAGAGGGTGAAAAACTGTTTTTT. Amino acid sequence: CASGLPGRGRIPGQGEGEKLFF.

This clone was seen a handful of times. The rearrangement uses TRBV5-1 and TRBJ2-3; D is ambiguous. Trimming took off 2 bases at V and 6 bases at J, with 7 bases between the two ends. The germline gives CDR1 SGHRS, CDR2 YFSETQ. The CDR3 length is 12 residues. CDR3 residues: CASSLLTDTQYF. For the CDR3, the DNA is TGCGCCAGCAGCTTACTAACTGATACGCAGTATTTT. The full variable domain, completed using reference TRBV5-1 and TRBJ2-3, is KAGVTQTPRYLIKTRGQQVTLSCSPISGHRSVSWYQQTPGQGLQFLFEYFSETQRNKGNFPGRFSGRQFSNSRSEMNVSTLELGDSALYLCASSLLTDTQYFGPGTRLTVL.

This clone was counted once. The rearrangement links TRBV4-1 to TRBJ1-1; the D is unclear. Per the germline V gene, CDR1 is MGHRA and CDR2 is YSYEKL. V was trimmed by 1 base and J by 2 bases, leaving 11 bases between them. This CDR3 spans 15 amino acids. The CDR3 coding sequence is TGCGCCAGCAGCCAAGTGGGCCTCGGAAACACTGAAGCTTTCTTT. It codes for CASSQVGLGNTEAFF.

CDR3 residues: CASSLVGRVGSYNEQFF. The CDR3 DNA reads TGTGCCAGCAGCTTAGTGGGGCGGGTCGGCAGCTACAATGAGCAGTTCTTC. The chain uses TRBV7-9 and TRBJ2-1, with D perhaps given as TRBD1 or TRBD2 (5 bases each). The CDR3 has 17 amino acids. Germline CDR1 and CDR2: SEHNR and FQNEAQ (reference sequence). With 1 base removed from V and 3 bases from J, the gap between germline ends came to 16 bases.

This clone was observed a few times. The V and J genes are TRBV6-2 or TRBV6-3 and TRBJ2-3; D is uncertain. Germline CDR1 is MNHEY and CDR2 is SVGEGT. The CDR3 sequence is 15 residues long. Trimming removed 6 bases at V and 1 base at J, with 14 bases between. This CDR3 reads CASSPLTRRTDTQYF. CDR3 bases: TGTGCCAGCAGCCCCCTGACACGGCGCACAGATACGCAGTATTTT.

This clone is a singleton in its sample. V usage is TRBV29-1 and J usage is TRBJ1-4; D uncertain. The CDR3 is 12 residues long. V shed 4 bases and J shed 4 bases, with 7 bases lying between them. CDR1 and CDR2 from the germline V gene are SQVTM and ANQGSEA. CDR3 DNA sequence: TGCAGCGTTGGAGGTCTTAATGAAAAACTGTTTTTT. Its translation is CSVGGLNEKLFF.

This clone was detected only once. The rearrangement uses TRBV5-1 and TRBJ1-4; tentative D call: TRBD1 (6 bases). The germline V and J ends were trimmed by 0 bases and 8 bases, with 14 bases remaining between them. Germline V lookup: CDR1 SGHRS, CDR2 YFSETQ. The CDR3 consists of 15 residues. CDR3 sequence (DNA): TGCGCCAGCAGCTTGGTGGGGGCGAGTTGGGAAAAACTGTTTTTT. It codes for CASSLVGASWEKLFF.

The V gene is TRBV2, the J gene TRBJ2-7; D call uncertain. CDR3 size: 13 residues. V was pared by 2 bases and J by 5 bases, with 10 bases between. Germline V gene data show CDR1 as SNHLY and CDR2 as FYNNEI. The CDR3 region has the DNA TGTGCCAGCAGTGAATGGGTCGGAAACGAGCAGTACTTC. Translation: CASSEWVGNEQYF.

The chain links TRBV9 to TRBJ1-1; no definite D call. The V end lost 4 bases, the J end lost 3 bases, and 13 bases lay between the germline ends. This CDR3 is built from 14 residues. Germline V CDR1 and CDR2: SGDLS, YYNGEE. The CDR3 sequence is CASSPSGLDTEAFF. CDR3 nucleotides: TGTGCCAGCAGCCCTAGTGGGCTGGACACTGAAGCTTTCTTT.

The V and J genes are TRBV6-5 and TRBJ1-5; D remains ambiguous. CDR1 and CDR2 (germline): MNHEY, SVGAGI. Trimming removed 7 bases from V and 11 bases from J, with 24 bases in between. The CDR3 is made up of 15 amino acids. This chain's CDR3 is CASNPFSAASRTQHF. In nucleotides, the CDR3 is TGTGCCAGCAACCCTTTCTCGGCAGCCAGTCGGACCCAGCATTTT.

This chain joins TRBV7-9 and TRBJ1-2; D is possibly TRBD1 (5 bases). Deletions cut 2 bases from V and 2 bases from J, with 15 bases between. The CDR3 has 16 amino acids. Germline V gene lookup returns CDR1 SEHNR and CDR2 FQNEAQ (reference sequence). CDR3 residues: CASSLRAARANYGYTF. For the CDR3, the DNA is TGTGCCAGCAGCTTAAGAGCGGCCAGGGCGAACTATGGCTACACCTTC.

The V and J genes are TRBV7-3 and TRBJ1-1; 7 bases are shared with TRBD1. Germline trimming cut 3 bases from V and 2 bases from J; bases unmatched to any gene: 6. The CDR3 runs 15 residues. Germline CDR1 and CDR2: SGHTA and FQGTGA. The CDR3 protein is CASSFFRGGNTEAFF. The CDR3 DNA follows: TGTGCCAGCAGCTTCTTCAGGGGGGGCAACACTGAAGCTTTCTTT.

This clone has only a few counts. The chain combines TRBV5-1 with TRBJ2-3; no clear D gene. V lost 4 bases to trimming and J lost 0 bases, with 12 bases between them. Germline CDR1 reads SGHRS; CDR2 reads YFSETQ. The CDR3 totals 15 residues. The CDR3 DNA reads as TGCGCCAGCAGCCCTGCTATACCTAGCACAGATACGCAGTATTTT. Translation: CASSPAIPSTDTQYF.

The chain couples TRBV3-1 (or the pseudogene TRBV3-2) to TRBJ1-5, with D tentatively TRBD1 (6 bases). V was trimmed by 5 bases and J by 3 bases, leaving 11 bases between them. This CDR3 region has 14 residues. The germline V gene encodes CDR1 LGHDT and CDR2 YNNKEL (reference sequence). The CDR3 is CASSVGHHNQPQHF. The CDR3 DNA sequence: TGTGCCAGCAGCGTGGGACATCACAATCAGCCCCAGCATTTT.

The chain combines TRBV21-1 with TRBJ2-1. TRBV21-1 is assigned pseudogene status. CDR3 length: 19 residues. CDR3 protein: CASSTKKPKGEDKYNEQFF. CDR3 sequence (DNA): TGTGCCAGCAGCACAAAAAAACCCAAGGGGGAGGACAAGTACAATGAGCAGTTCTTC.

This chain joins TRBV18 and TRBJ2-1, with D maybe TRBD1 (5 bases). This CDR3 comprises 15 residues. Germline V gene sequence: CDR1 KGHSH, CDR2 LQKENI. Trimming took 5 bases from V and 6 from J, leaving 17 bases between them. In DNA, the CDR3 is TGTGCCAGCTCAGCGAAACAGGCGGAAGGCAATGAGCAGTTCTTC. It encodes CASSAKQAEGNEQFF. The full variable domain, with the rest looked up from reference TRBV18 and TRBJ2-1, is NAGVMQNPRHLVRRRGQEARLRCSPMKGHSHVYWYRQLPEEGLKFMVYLQKENIIDESGMPKERFSAEFPKEGPSILRIQQVVRGDSAAYFCASSAKQAEGNEQFFGPGTRLTVL.

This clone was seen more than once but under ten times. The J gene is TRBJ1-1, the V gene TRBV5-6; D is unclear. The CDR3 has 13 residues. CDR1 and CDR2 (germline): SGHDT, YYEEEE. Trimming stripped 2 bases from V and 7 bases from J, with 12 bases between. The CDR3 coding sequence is TGTGCCAGCAGCTTTGTAATTGAGAATGAAGCTTTCTTT. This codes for CASSFVIENEAFF.

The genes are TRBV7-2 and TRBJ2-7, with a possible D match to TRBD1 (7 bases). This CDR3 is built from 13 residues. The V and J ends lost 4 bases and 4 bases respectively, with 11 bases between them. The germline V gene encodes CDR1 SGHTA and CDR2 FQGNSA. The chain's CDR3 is CASSSAGGYEQYF. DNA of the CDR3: TGTGCCAGCAGCTCAGCAGGGGGGTACGAGCAGTACTTC.

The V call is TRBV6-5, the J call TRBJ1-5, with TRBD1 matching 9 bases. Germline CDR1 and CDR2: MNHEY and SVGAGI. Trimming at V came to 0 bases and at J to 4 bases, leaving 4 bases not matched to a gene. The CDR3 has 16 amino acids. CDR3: CASSYSQGARNQPQHF. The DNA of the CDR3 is TGTGCCAGCAGTTACTCACAGGGGGCTCGGAATCAGCCCCAGCATTTT.

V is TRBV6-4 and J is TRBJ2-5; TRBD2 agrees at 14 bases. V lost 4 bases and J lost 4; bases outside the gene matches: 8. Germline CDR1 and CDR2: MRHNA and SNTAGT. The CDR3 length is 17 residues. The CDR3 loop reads CASSVFGLAGGRETQYF. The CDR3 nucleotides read TGTGCCAGCAGTGTGTTCGGACTAGCGGGGGGCCGAGAGACCCAGTACTTC.

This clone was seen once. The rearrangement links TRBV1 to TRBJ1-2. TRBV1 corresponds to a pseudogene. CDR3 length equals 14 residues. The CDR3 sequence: CTSSQDVGTYGYTF. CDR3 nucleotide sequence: TGCACCAGCAGCCAAGACGTCGGTACCTATGGCTACACCTTC.

CDR3 nucleotides: TGTGCCAGCAGCCCCGGGACAGGGGGCAGGCAGCCCCAGCATTTT. Translation gives CASSPGTGGRQPQHF. The rearrangement links TRBV27 to TRBJ1-5; 12 positions match TRBD1. The junction had 7 bases not matched to a gene; V was cut back by 6 bases and J by 7 bases. This CDR3 has 15 residues. The germline CDR1 and CDR2 sequences are MNHEY and SMNVEV (reference sequence).

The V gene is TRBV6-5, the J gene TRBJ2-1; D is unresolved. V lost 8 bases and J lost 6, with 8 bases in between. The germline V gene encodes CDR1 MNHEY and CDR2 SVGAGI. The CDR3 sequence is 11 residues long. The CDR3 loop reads CASAPFNEQFF. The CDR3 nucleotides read TGTGCCAGCGCTCCATTCAATGAGCAGTTCTTC.

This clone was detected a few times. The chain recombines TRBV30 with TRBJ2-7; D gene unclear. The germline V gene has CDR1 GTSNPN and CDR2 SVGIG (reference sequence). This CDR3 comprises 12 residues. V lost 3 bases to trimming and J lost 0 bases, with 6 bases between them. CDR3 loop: CAWSLTSYEQYF. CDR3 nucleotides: TGTGCCTGGAGCCTGACCTCCTACGAGCAGTACTTC.

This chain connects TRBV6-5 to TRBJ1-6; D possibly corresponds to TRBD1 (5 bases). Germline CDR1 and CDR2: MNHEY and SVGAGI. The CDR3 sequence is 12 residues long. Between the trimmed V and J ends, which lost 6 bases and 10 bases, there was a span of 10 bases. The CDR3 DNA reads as TGTGCCAGCAGCCCGTGGGGGTCACCCCTCCACTTT. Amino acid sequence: CASSPWGSPLHF.

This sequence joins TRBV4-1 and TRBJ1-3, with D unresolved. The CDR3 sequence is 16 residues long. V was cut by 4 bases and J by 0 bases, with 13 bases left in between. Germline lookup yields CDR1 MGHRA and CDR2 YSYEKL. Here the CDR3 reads CASSPRGRNSGNTIYF. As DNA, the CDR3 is TGCGCCAGCAGCCCAAGAGGGCGCAACTCTGGAAACACCATATATTTT.

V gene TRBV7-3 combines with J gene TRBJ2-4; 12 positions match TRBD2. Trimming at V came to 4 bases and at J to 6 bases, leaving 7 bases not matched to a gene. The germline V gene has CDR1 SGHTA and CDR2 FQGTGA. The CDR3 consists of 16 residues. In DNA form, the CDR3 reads TGTGCCAGCAGCTCCCCGACGACTAGCGGGAGAAACATTCAGTACTTC. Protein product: CASSSPTTSGRNIQYF. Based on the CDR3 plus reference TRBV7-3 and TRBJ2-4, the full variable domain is GAGVSQTPSNKVTEKGKYVELRCDPISGHTALYWYRQSLGQGPEFLIYFQGTGAADDSGLPNDRFFAVRPEGSVSTLKIQRTERGDSAVYLCASSSPTTSGRNIQYFGAGTRLSVL.

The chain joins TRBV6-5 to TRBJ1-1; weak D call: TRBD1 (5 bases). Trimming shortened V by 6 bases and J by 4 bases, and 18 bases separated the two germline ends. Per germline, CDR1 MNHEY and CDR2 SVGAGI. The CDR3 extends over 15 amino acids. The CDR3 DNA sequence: TGTGCCAGCAGCCCCTCCACTTCCGGGGGCACTGAAGCTTTCTTT. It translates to CASSPSTSGGTEAFF.

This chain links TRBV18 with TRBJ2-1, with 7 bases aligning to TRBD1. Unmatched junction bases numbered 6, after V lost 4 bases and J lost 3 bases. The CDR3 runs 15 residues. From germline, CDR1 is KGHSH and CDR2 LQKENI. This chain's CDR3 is CASSLTGTVYNEQFF. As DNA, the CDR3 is TGTGCCAGCTCACTCACCGGGACAGTCTACAATGAGCAGTTCTTC. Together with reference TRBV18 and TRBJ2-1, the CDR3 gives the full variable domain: NAGVMQNPRHLVRRRGQEARLRCSPMKGHSHVYWYRQLPEEGLKFMVYLQKENIIDESGMPKERFSAEFPKEGPSILRIQQVVRGDSAAYFCASSLTGTVYNEQFFGPGTRLTVL.

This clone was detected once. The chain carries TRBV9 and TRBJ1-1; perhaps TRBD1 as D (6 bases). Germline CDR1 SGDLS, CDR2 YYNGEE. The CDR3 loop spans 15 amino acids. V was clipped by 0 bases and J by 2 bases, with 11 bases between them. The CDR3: CASSVATGPNTEAFF. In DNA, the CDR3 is TGTGCCAGCAGCGTAGCTACAGGGCCCAACACTGAAGCTTTCTTT. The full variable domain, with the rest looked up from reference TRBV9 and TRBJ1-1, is DSGVTQTPKHLITATGQRVTLRCSPRSGDLSVYWYQQSLDQGLQFLIQYYNGEERAKGNILERFSAQQFPDLHSELNLSSLELGDSALYFCASSVATGPNTEAFFGQGTRLTVV.

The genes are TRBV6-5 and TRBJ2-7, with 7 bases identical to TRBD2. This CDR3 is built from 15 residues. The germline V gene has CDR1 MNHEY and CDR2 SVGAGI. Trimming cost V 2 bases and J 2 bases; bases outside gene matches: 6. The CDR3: CASSYDRGSPYEQYF. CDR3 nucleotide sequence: TGTGCCAGCAGTTACGATCGCGGGAGCCCCTACGAGCAGTACTTC.